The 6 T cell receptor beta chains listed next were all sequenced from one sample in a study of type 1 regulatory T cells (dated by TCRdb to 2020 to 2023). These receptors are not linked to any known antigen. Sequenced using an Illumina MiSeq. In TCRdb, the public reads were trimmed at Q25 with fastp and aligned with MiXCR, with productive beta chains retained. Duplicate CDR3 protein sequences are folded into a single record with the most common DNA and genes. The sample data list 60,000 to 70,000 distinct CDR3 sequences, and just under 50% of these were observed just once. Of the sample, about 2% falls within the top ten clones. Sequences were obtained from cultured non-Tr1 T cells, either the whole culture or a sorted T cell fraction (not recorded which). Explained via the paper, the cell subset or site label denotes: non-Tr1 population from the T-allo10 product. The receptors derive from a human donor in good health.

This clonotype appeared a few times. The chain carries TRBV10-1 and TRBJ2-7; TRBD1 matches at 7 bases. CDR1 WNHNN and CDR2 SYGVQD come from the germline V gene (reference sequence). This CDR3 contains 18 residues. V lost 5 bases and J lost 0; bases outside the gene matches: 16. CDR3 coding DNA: TGCGCCAGCAGTCCATTCCGGGACAGAGGATTACTCTCCTACGAGCAGTACTTC. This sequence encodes CASSPFRDRGLLSYEQYF.

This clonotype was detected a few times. CDR3 coding DNA: TGTGCCAGTAGGCGAGGTGGCACAGATACGCAGTATTTT. It yields the protein CASRRGGTDTQYF. The V call is TRBV19, the J call TRBJ2-3; no clear D gene. Germline assignment: CDR1 LNHDA and CDR2 SQIVND (reference sequence). The CDR3 covers 13 residues. V gave up 6 bases and J gave up 1 base, with 8 bases separating them.

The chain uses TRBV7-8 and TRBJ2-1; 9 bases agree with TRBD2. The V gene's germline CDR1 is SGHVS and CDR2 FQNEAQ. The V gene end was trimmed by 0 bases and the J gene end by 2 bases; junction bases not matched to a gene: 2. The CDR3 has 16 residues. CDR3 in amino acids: CASSLARLAAYNEQFF. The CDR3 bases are TGTGCCAGCAGCTTAGCGCGACTAGCGGCCTACAATGAGCAGTTCTTC.

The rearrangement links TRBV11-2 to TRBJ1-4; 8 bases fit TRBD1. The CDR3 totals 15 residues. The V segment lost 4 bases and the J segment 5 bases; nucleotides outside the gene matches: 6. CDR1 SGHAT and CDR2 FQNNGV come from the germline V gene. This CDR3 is CASSSNYRGNEKLFF. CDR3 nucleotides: TGTGCCAGCAGCTCCAATTACAGGGGGAATGAAAAACTGTTTTTT.

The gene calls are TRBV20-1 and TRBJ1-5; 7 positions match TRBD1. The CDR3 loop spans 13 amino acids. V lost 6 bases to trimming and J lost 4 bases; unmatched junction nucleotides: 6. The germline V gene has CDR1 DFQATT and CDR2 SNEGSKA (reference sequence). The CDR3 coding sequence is TGCAGTGCCGAGGTACAGGGGAATCAGCCCCAGCATTTT. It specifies CSAEVQGNQPQHF.

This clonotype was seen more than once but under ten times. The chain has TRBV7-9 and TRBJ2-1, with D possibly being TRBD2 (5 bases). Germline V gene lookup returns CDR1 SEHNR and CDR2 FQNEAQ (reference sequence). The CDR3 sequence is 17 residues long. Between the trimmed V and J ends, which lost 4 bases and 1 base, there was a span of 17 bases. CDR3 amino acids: CASSSPDFSKSYNEQFF. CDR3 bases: TGTGCCAGCAGCTCTCCGGACTTTTCCAAGTCCTACAATGAGCAGTTCTTC.